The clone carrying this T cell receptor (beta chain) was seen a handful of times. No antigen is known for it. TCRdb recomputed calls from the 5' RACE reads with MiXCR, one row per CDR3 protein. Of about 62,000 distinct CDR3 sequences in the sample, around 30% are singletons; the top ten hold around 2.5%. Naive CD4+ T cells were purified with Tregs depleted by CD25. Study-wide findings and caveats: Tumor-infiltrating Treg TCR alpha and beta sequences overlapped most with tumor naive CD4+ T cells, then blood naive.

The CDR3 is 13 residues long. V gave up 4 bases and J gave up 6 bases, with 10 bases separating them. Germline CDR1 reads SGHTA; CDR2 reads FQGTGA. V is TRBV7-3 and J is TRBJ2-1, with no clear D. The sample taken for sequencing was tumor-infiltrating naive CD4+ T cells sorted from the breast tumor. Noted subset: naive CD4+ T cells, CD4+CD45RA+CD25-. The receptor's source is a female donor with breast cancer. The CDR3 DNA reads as TGTGCCAGCAGCTCAGGACCGACCAATGAGCAGTTCTTC. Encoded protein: CASSSGPTNEQFF. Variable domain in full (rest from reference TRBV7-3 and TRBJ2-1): GAGVSQTPSNKVTEKGKYVELRCDPISGHTALYWYRQSLGQGPEFLIYFQGTGAADDSGLPNDRFFAVRPEGSVSTLKIQRTERGDSAVYLCASSSGPTNEQFFGPGTRLTVL.